This T cell receptor beta chain was identified in a study of T cell changes during pregnancy in multiple sclerosis. This table comes from immunoSEQ multiplex PCR, and its TCRdb copy is limited to in-frame clones, with some not included. The data show some 80,000 clones, with around 96% seen just once and 0.85% to 1.3% held by the top ten. This CDR3 spans 12 amino acids. CDR1 is SQVTM, CDR2 ANQGSEA, per germline. V lost 5 bases and J lost 7, with 14 bases in between. This TCR was sampled from a female donor with multiple sclerosis, enrolled in a pregnancy study. The rearrangement links TRBV29-1 to TRBJ1-2, with D perhaps matching TRBD1 (5 bases). This specimen consisted of peripheral blood, obtained in the second trimester of pregnancy. The CDR3 here is CSVPGLTGGYTF. The DNA of the CDR3 is TGCAGCGTTCCGGGCCTCACAGGTGGCTACACCTTC.